This TCR beta chain was captured by sequencing in a study of CD8 T cells in ankylosing spondylitis. Study-level results: Within ankylosing spondylitis blood, a TCR beta motif made up of eight highly homologous variants appeared to be characteristic.

From the 5' RACE reads, TCRdb called clonotypes with MiXCR, one entry per CDR3 protein. The sample consists of hundreds of thousands of distinct CDR3 sequences, roughly 26% of them appearing once. Germline CDR1 LNHNV, CDR2 YYDKDF (reference sequence). The CDR3 covers 17 residues. The germline V and J ends were trimmed by 0 bases and 1 base, with 13 bases remaining between them. This clonotype was seen only once. Its antigen is unknown. The sequence derives from a male donor with ankylosing spondylitis. What was sequenced was blood, either unsorted or a sorted T cell fraction (not recorded which). V is TRBV15 and J is TRBJ2-1; D is possibly TRBD2 (5 bases). In nucleotides, the CDR3 is TGTGCCACCAGCAGAGAAATGAGCGGAGCGTCCTACAATGAGCAGTTCTTC. This translates into CATSREMSGASYNEQFF. Combining the CDR3 with reference TRBV15 and TRBJ2-1 gives the whole variable domain DAMVIQNPRYQVTQFGKPVTLSCSQTLNHNVMYWYQQKSSQAPKLLFHYYDKDFNNEADTPDNFQSRRPNTSFCFLDIRSPGLGDTAMYLCATSREMSGASYNEQFFGPGTRLTVL.